The source of this TCR beta chain is a study of blood T cells in healthy people across ages. A second PCR of 7 to 11 cycles used a sample-barcoded 5' primer and a J-beta primer mix. MiXCR, applied by TCRdb to the 5' RACE reads, yields one record per CDR3 protein. The table shows about 1,800,000 distinct CDR3 sequences, with 28% occurring only once. Trimming took off 2 bases at V and 6 bases at J, with 7 bases between the two ends. The CDR3 sequence is 13 residues long. The sample comprised blood. The clonotype originates from a woman in her twenties or thirties in good health. This chain links TRBV12-3 or TRBV12-4 with TRBJ2-2, with D unresolved. The CDR3 loop is CASSLTLPGELFF. The CDR3 DNA follows: TGTGCCAGCAGTTTAACCCTCCCCGGGGAGCTGTTTTTT.